These 9 T cell receptor beta chains were all obtained from the same sample, sequenced in a study of cytomegalovirus exposure and HLA in healthy donors. Amplification used 60 Vbeta primers and 13 Jbeta primers. Some clones are missing from TCRdb's copy, which holds only in-frame ones; the method was immunoSEQ multiplex PCR. The sample has 150,000 or so clones, about 79% seen once. The sequencing input was PBMCs. Receptors were obtained from a man between 35 and 55 years old in good health and CMV-seropositive.

This chain's CDR3 is CSVLTGGTFSGEQYF. The CDR3 DNA follows: TGCAGCGTTTTAACGGGAGGAACTTTTTCGGGCGAGCAGTACTTC. The chain couples TRBV29-1 to TRBJ2-7; 7 bases are shared with TRBD2. With V trimmed by 5 bases and J by 6 bases, 16 bases remained unmatched. Looked up from germline, CDR1 is SQVTM and CDR2 is ANQGSEA. This CDR3 region has 15 residues.

The V call is TRBV7-3, the J call TRBJ2-3; D gene uncertain. Germline CDR1 is SGHTA and CDR2 is FQGTGA. The V gene lost 5 bases and the J gene lost 4 bases, with 10 bases spanning the gap. The CDR3 runs 13 residues. CDR3 in amino acids: CASSPNSADTQYF. CDR3 sequence (DNA): TGTGCCAGCAGCCCGAACTCCGCAGATACGCAGTATTTT.

The chain couples TRBV7-9 to TRBJ2-3; 10 bases map to TRBD2. There are 18 residues in the CDR3. Germline values: CDR1 SEHNR, CDR2 FQNEAQ (reference sequence). J lost 4 bases, V lost 5 bases, and 15 bases had no gene match. The CDR3 loop reads CASSPPGLAGGIADTQYF. The CDR3 DNA sequence: TGTGCCAGCAGCCCCCCCGGTTTAGCGGGAGGCATTGCAGATACGCAGTATTTT.

The chain joins TRBV19 to TRBJ2-3; 10 nucleotides match TRBD2. Per germline, CDR1 LNHDA and CDR2 SQIVND (reference sequence). CDR3 size: 15 residues. Trimming took 5 bases from V and 4 from J; bases not matched to a gene: 6. As DNA, the CDR3 is TGTGCCAGTAGTGTATCTAGCGGGAGCCCAGATACGCAGTATTTT. Translation: CASSVSSGSPDTQYF.

The chain recombines TRBV4-1 with TRBJ2-2, with 10 positions matching TRBD2. J was trimmed by 6 bases and V by 1 base; bases with no gene match: 5. CDR1 is MGHRA and CDR2 is YSYEKL in the germline V gene. This CDR3 spans 16 amino acids. The CDR3 bases are TGCGCCAGCAGCCAAGTGGCTAGCGGGAGCGCCGGGGAGCTGTTTTTT. Its translation is CASSQVASGSAGELFF.

The chain recombines TRBV5-1 with TRBJ1-2, with 7 bases aligning to TRBD1. Germline-derived CDR1 and CDR2 are SGHRS and YFSETQ. The CDR3 sequence is 14 residues long. The V gene end was trimmed by 4 bases and the J gene end by 3 bases; junction bases not matched to a gene: 6. This CDR3 is CASSLDREDYGYTF. CDR3 nucleotides: TGCGCCAGCAGCCTCGACAGGGAGGACTATGGCTACACCTTC.

This chain joins TRBV5-1 and TRBJ2-1; 11 nucleotides agree with TRBD1. The CDR3 has 15 amino acids. The germline CDR1 and CDR2 sequences are SGHRS and YFSETQ. Losses at the gene ends were 4 bases for V and 5 bases for J; bases not matched to a gene: 5. The CDR3 sequence is CASSNRDRGDNEQFF. For the CDR3, the DNA is TGCGCCAGCAGCAACCGGGACAGGGGGGACAATGAGCAGTTCTTC.

This clone was seen once. The rearrangement joins TRBV7-8 to TRBJ2-1; 8 positions match TRBD2. The V segment lost 5 bases and the J segment 7 bases; nucleotides outside the gene matches: 10. CDR1 and CDR2 from the germline V gene are SGHVS and FQNEAQ. The CDR3 consists of 15 residues. Here the CDR3 DNA reads TGTGCCAGCAGCCGATCTATCACTAGCGGTAATGAGCAGTTCTTC. Translation gives CASSRSITSGNEQFF.

Remarks on this clone: The junction departs from germline at one end; a sequencing error may be responsible. The chain couples TRBV19 to TRBJ2-6; 8 bases map to TRBD1. Germline V CDR1 and CDR2: LNHDA, SQIVND (reference sequence). This CDR3 region has 18 residues. The DNA for the CDR3 is TGTGCCAGTAGTATTGGGCTGGACAGGGCGTTAGGGGCCAACGGCCTGACTTTC. Translating gives CASSIGLDRALGANGLTF.